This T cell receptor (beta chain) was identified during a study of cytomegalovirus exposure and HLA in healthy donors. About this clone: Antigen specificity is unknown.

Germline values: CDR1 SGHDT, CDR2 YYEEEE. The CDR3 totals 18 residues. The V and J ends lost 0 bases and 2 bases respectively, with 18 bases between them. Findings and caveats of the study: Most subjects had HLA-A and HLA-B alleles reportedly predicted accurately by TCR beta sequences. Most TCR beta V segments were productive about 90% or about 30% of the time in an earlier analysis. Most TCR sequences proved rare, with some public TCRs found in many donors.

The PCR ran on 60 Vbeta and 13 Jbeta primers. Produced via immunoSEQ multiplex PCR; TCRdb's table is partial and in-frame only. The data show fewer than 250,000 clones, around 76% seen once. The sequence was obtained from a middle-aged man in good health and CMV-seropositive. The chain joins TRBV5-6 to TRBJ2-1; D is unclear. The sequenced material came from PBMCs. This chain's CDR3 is CASSLDPPPSPPYNEQFF. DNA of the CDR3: TGTGCCAGCAGCTTGGATCCACCTCCCAGTCCCCCCTACAATGAGCAGTTCTTC.